Shown below are 9 T cell receptor beta chains from a single sample sequenced in a study of T cells in Graves' hyperthyroidism and ophthalmopathy. TCR beta CDR3 region amplification was performed from RNA transcripts. A first-round RT-PCR of the TCR CDR3 used the HTBI primer set. Via MiXCR, TCRdb re-called the multiplex PCR reads, giving one row per CDR3 protein. The repertoire holds around 540,000 distinct CDR3 sequences, 16% seen once, with over 25% in the top ten. Sequenced material: blood. These receptors were collected from a woman aged 30 to 39 with Graves' ophthalmopathy.

Worth noting for this clonotype: A much larger clone sits a single nucleotide away, making a read error possible. The chain couples TRBV28 to TRBJ2-7; perhaps TRBD2 as D (7 bases). Germline V gene sequence: CDR1 MDHEN, CDR2 SYDVKM. The CDR3 extends over 13 amino acids. Here the CDR3 DNA reads TGTGTCAGCCACGGGGGGACATTCCACGAGCAGTACTTC. As protein: CVSHGGTFHEQYF.

This clonotype was seen a handful of times. The rearrangement joins TRBV7-9 to TRBJ2-5; TRBD2 matches at 7 bases. Germline V gene data show CDR1 as SEHNR and CDR2 as FQNEAQ (reference sequence). CDR3 length: 13 amino acids. With 10 bases clipped from V and 3 bases from J, the junction kept 8 bases outside the gene matches. CDR3: CATNGLAEETQYF. The DNA for the CDR3 is TGTGCCACCAATGGGCTAGCGGAAGAGACCCAGTACTTC.

There are many counts of this clonotype. The rearrangement joins TRBV20-1 to TRBJ2-4; 7 bases fit TRBD2. Germline loops: CDR1 DFQATT, CDR2 SNEGSKA (reference sequence). This CDR3 contains 13 residues. The CDR3: CTPSERDSNIQYF. DNA for the CDR3: TGCACCCCGTCCGAGCGGGACTCGAACATTCAGTACTTC.

This clonotype has a handful of counts. The CDR3 nucleotides are TGTGCCAGCAGCCTCCGAGCGGGAGGGCAGGGGGAGACCCAGTACTTC. Encoded protein: CASSLRAGGQGETQYF. This chain connects TRBV3-1 to TRBJ2-5; 10 nucleotides match TRBD2. The CDR3 is made up of 16 amino acids. Germline CDR1 is LGHDT and CDR2 is YNNKEL (reference sequence). Trimming cost V 4 bases and J 5 bases; bases outside gene matches: 10.

This clonotype was picked up many times. The rearrangement links TRBV12-3 or TRBV12-4 to TRBJ2-2; TRBD2 matches 9 bases. This CDR3 has 15 residues. The V gene end was trimmed by 5 bases and the J gene end by 4 bases; junction bases not matched to a gene: 5. The CDR3 protein is CASSPLAGPTGELFF. The CDR3 DNA follows: TGTGCCAGCAGTCCTCTAGCGGGACCCACCGGGGAGCTGTTTTTT.

Many counts were recorded for this clonotype. This chain uses TRBV3-1 with TRBJ2-7, with a tentative D call TRBD1 (5 bases). This CDR3 contains 15 residues. CDR1 and CDR2 (germline): LGHDT, YNNKEL (reference sequence). V lost 1 base and J 3 bases, leaving 13 bases between the germline ends. As DNA, the CDR3 is TGTGCCAGCAGCCAAGGCACAGGCGCCGACTACGAGCAGTACTTC. Its protein is CASSQGTGADYEQYF.

The gene calls are TRBV27 and TRBJ2-3, with D unclear. Germline-derived CDR1 and CDR2 are MNHEY and SMNVEV (reference sequence). This CDR3 contains 14 residues. Trimming shortened V by 3 bases and J by 0 bases, and 7 bases separated the two germline ends. In DNA form, the CDR3 reads TGTGCCAGCAGTTTCGAAGCTAGCACAGATACGCAGTATTTT. Translation gives CASSFEASTDTQYF.

This clonotype was counted many times. The chain combines TRBV5-1 with TRBJ2-7, with unresolved D. This CDR3 is built from 14 residues. Deletions cut 0 bases from V and 6 bases from J, with 13 bases between. Looked up from germline, CDR1 is SGHRS and CDR2 is YFSETQ. CDR3 sequence reads: CASSLGGGHPEQYF. The CDR3 DNA sequence: TGCGCCAGCAGCTTGGGAGGTGGGCACCCCGAGCAGTACTTC.

The chain has TRBV12-3 or TRBV12-4 and TRBJ2-2; D remains unclear. The ends were cut back, 3 bases at V and 1 base at J, with 6 bases in the middle. This CDR3 has 14 amino acids. The CDR3 reads CASSFKLNTGELFF. DNA of the CDR3: TGTGCCAGCAGTTTTAAGTTGAACACCGGGGAGCTGTTTTTT.